This T cell receptor beta chain came from a study of blood T cell repertoires in COVID-19. V gave up 6 bases and J gave up 3 bases; unmatched junction bases: 10. The CDR3 sequence is 15 residues long. Germline CDR1 reads LGHNT; CDR2 reads FRNRAP. Generated by immunoSEQ multiplex PCR, the TCRdb table keeps only in-frame clones and is missing some. The sample consists of under 150,000 clones, roughly 85% of them appearing once. The material sequenced was peripheral blood. This sequence joins TRBV12-5 and TRBJ2-5; 7 bases line up with TRBD1. The receptor was isolated from a woman aged 55-70 years with COVID-19, enrolled during active disease. CDR3 loop: CASGHRGQKEETQYF. CDR3 DNA sequence: TGTGCTAGTGGCCACCGGGGACAGAAGGAAGAGACCCAGTACTTC.